These 5 T cell receptor beta chains originate from one sample sequenced in a study of blood T cell repertoires in COVID-19. Clones were read by immunoSEQ multiplex PCR, and TCRdb kept only the in-frame ones, dropping some. The table has some 200,000 clones, roughly 85% seen once. The sequencing input was peripheral blood. Every receptor here comes from a woman between 65 and 79 years old with COVID-19, enrolled during active disease.

The chain carries TRBV5-4 and TRBJ2-1, with TRBD1 matching 10 bases. With 4 bases clipped from V and 6 bases from J, the junction kept 7 bases outside the gene matches. Germline values: CDR1 SGHNT, CDR2 YYREEE (reference sequence). The CDR3 extends over 15 amino acids. The CDR3 bases are TGTGCCAGCAGCCTAGGGACAGGGGTGATCAATGAGCAGTTCTTC. Its protein product is CASSLGTGVINEQFF.

This chain connects TRBV18 to TRBJ2-2, with D hard to call. Germline CDR1 and CDR2: KGHSH and LQKENI. This CDR3 has 15 residues. Trimming removed 1 base at V and 0 bases at J, with 6 bases between. The DNA for the CDR3 is TGTGCCAGCTCACCACGCGGTACGAACACCGGGGAGCTGTTTTTT. It yields the protein CASSPRGTNTGELFF.

The chain has TRBV4-3 and TRBJ1-6; 9 bases are a match to TRBD1. This CDR3 contains 16 residues. The ends lost 3 bases at V and 9 bases at J; junction bases unmatched: 9. The germline gives CDR1 LGHNA, CDR2 YSLEER. CDR3 in amino acids: CASSQARTGEGSPLHF. CDR3 coding DNA: TGCGCCAGCAGCCAGGCCCGGACAGGGGAAGGTTCACCCCTCCACTTT.

Many counts were recorded for this clone. The rearrangement uses TRBV9 and TRBJ1-2, with D possibly TRBD1 on 5 matching bases. Germline V gene lookup returns CDR1 SGDLS and CDR2 YYNGEE. V was shortened by 3 bases and J by 4 bases, with 13 bases between the two germline ends. The CDR3 loop spans 14 amino acids. The CDR3 DNA follows: TGTGCCAGCAGCGCACCAGGGATCGCCTATGGCTACACCTTC. This encodes CASSAPGIAYGYTF.

Turning to this clone: This CDR3 is also generated by other DNA sequences in the sample. The DNA for the CDR3 is TGTGCCAGCAGCTTAGTGGGACAGGGAGGCACTGAAGCTTTCTTT. Translated: CASSLVGQGGTEAFF. The chain employs TRBV7-2 and TRBJ1-1; 9 positions match TRBD1. Germline values: CDR1 SGHTA, CDR2 FQGNSA. The junction had 4 bases not matched to a gene; V was cut back by 1 base and J by 4 bases. The CDR3 is made up of 15 amino acids.